Listed below are T cell receptor beta chains from one sample, sequenced in a study of blood T cells in healthy people across ages. Each CDR3 protein gets one entry after TCRdb re-called the 5' RACE reads with MiXCR. The sample carries about 1.8 million distinct CDR3 sequences, 49% recorded once. Input material: blood. All receptors come from a woman aged 40 to 50 in good health. Both conserved end residues are part of each CDR3. A D gene is named only where the DNA matches it firmly. A row's size may be missing; if present it is once, few, many or a size class.

d_call	v_call	clone_size	cdr3_length	j_call	cdr3_nt	cdr3_aa
TRBD2	TRBV6-6	.	14	TRBJ2-3	TGTGCCAGCAGTCATAGCGGGGTGACAGATACGCAGTATTTT	CASSHSGVTDTQYF
.	TRBV7-2	.	18	TRBJ2-5	TGTGCCAGCAGCTTAGGGAGTAGGGGGGGCGTAGATGCTGAGACCCAGTACTTC	CASSLGSRGGVDAETQYF
.	TRBV6-2/TRBV6-3	.	14	TRBJ2-1	TGTGCCAGCAGTTACCCTATTTTCCCCCATGAGCAGTTCTTC	CASSYPIFPHEQFF
TRBD1	TRBV6-5	once	13	TRBJ1-5	TGTGCCAGCAGTTACCTCAGGGGGCAGCCCCAGCATTTT	CASSYLRGQPQHF
.	TRBV6-5	.	14	TRBJ2-7	TGTGCCAGCGCTCTCGATGGCGGGACCTACGAGCAGTACTTC	CASALDGGTYEQYF
TRBD1	TRBV7-9	few	15	TRBJ1-2	TGTGCCAGCAGCATACCAGGGACAGCTGAATATGGCTACACCTTC	CASSIPGTAEYGYTF
.	TRBV19	.	14	TRBJ1-1	TGTGCCAGCAGTATAATTTCTGCGAACGCTGAAGCTTTCTTT	CASSIISANAEAFF
.	TRBV27	.	17	TRBJ2-1	TGTGCCAGGAAAACCCCAGGACACCTCAGCTTCTACAATGAGCAGTTCTTC	CARKTPGHLSFYNEQFF
TRBD2	TRBV28	.	12	TRBJ2-3	TGTGCCAGCACTATATGGGGGGGTACGCAGTATTTT	CASTIWGGTQYF
.	TRBV20-1	.	12	TRBJ2-5	TGCAGTGCAACGACAGGATTAGAGACCCAGTACTTC	CSATTGLETQYF
.	TRBV21-1	.	17	TRBJ2-7	TGTGCCAGCAGCAACAAAGAAGACAGTTCCTATTCCTACGAGCAGTACTTC	CASSNKEDSSYSYEQYF
TRBD1	TRBV6-1	.	17	TRBJ2-7	TGTGCCAGCAGTGACGACCACAGGGGGTTCGCTTCTGTCGAGCAGTACTTC	CASSDDHRGFASVEQYF
TRBD2	TRBV15	few	17	TRBJ2-3	TGTGCCACCAGCAGAGAACTAAGCGGGGGCAGCACAGATACGCAGTATTTT	CATSRELSGGSTDTQYF
TRBD2	TRBV20-1	few	15	TRBJ2-3	TGCAGTGCTTCACTAGCGGGGGGGCGTCCAGATACGCAGTATTTT	CSASLAGGRPDTQYF
.	TRBV29-1	.	12	TRBJ1-2	TGCAGCGTGGGGGCCCTTGACTATGGCTACACCTTC	CSVGALDYGYTF
.	TRBV28	once	15	TRBJ2-3	TGTGCCAGCAGAAAACAGCTTATAGGGGCAGATACGCAGTATTTT	CASRKQLIGADTQYF
.	TRBV6-1	few	16	TRBJ2-3	TGTGCCAGCAGTGAAGATGGGCAGTTTAGCACAGATACGCAGTATTTT	CASSEDGQFSTDTQYF
TRBD2	TRBV7-9	.	15	TRBJ2-5	TGTGCCAGCAGCGGGCCTAGCGGGGGCAAAGAGACCCAGTACTTC	CASSGPSGGKETQYF
.	TRBV20-1	few	14	TRBJ2-7	TGCAGTGCTTACGCCGGGACTCAAGCAACCGAGCAGTACTTC	CSAYAGTQATEQYF
TRBD2	TRBV7-9	few	17	TRBJ2-5	TGTGCCAGCAGCCGATGGACTAGCGGGGGGATTGGGGAGACCCAGTACTTC	CASSRWTSGGIGETQYF
TRBD2	TRBV4-1	.	15	TRBJ2-1	TGCGCCAGCCGTCAGGGACTAGCTATTTACAATGAGCAGTTCTTC	CASRQGLAIYNEQFF
TRBD1	TRBV7-9	once	15	TRBJ2-3	TGTGCCATCCCCGGGACAGGGCTCGCGACAGATACGCAGTATTTT	CAIPGTGLATDTQYF
.	TRBV5-6	.	14	TRBJ1-2	TGTGCCAGCCGCCTGGGGCAACTCCCTGGAGGCTACACCTTC	CASRLGQLPGGYTF
TRBD1	TRBV11-2	.	13	TRBJ1-2	TGTGCCAGCAGCTCTCAGGGGGATGGTGGCTACACCTTC	CASSSQGDGGYTF
TRBD1	TRBV3-1	.	15	TRBJ1-4	TGTGCCAGCAGCCAAGGGACAGGTCTGCCCGAAAAACTGTTTTTT	CASSQGTGLPEKLFF
.	TRBV7-9	.	14	TRBJ2-1	TGTGCCAGCAATGGATGGGAAGCAGCCAATGAGCAGTTCTTC	CASNGWEAANEQFF
.	TRBV18	.	15	TRBJ2-5	TGTGCCAGCTCACCGTCCCGCGCAGGGCGAGAGACCCAGTACTTC	CASSPSRAGRETQYF
.	TRBV14	.	18	TRBJ2-6	TGTGCCAGCAGCCAAGAGGGAACACCCAACGCTGGGGCCAACGTCCTGACTTTC	CASSQEGTPNAGANVLTF
TRBD2	TRBV7-2	once	13	TRBJ2-1	TGTGCCAGCAGCTCACGGACTAGCGGGGAGCAGTTCTTC	CASSSRTSGEQFF
TRBD2	TRBV10-1	.	16	TRBJ2-3	TGCGCCAGCAGTGAGGGACTAGCGCCGGCCACAGATACGCAGTATTTT	CASSEGLAPATDTQYF
.	TRBV4-3	few	14	TRBJ2-6	TGCGCCAGCAGCCAAGCGACAGGTACCAACGTCCTGACTTTC	CASSQATGTNVLTF
TRBD1	TRBV24-1	.	15	TRBJ2-1	TGTGCCACCAGTGATACGGACAGGGTCTACAATGAGCAGTTCTTC	CATSDTDRVYNEQFF
TRBD1	TRBV6-1	.	17	TRBJ2-5	TGTGCCAGCAGTCGGACAGGGGGCGGGACTACCCAAGAGACCCAGTACTTC	CASSRTGGGTTQETQYF
TRBD1	TRBV25-1	.	15	TRBJ2-7	TGTGCCAGCAGTGCTCGGACAGGCGCAAACTACGAGCAGTACTTC	CASSARTGANYEQYF
.	TRBV27	.	16	TRBJ2-1	TGTGCCAGCAGTTATACGGTCCCTAGCTCCTACAATGAGCAGTTCTTC	CASSYTVPSSYNEQFF
.	TRBV6-5	.	14	TRBJ2-7	TGTGCCAGCAGTTACTCGGACAGAACTTACGAGCAGTACTTC	CASSYSDRTYEQYF
TRBD2	TRBV20-1	.	14	TRBJ2-3	TGCAGTGCTGTACCTAGCGGGGGGGCTCGACTCCGGTATTTT	CSAVPSGGARLRYF
TRBD1	TRBV19	.	15	TRBJ2-1	TGTGCCAGTAGTCCCGGGACAGTAACATACAATGAGCAGTTCTTC	CASSPGTVTYNEQFF
.	TRBV12-3/TRBV12-4	few	15	TRBJ2-7	TGTGCCAGCAGTTCCTCTTGGAGAGACCTATACGAGCAGTACTTC	CASSSSWRDLYEQYF
TRBD1	TRBV6-5	.	12	TRBJ1-1	TGTGCCAGCAGCTGCCCGGGACAGAAAGCTTTCTTT	CASSCPGQKAFF
.	TRBV5-5	few	15	TRBJ2-1	TGTGCCAGCAGCTTGTTAGGGGTTCTGGGAAATGAGCAGTTCTTC	CASSLLGVLGNEQFF
.	TRBV9	once	16	TRBJ1-1	TGTGCCAGCAGCGTAGTCCCTTCACTCCGGACGGGAGAAGCTTTCTTT	CASSVVPSLRTGEAFF
.	TRBV20-1	.	14	TRBJ2-7	TGCAGTGCTAGAGATCGGGATAACTCCTACGAGCAGTACTTC	CSARDRDNSYEQYF
TRBD2	TRBV27	.	13	TRBJ2-5	TGTGCCAGCAGTGGACTAGAGGAGGAGACCCAGTACTTC	CASSGLEEETQYF
.	TRBV13	few	13	TRBJ1-2	TGTGCCAGCAGCACCTTCGGCGCGCATGGCTACACCTTC	CASSTFGAHGYTF